This T cell receptor (beta chain) was obtained from a study of T cells in Graves' hyperthyroidism and ophthalmopathy. Clinicians diagnosed patients from clinical symptoms, serum thyroxine and TRAb, thyroid ultrasound and orbital computed tomography. CDR3 length equals 15 residues. The V gene end was trimmed by 7 bases and the J gene end by 0 bases; junction bases not matched to a gene: 3. CDR1 SGHTA and CDR2 FQGNSA come from the germline V gene. This clonotype was recorded a few times. RNA transcripts gave rise to amplified TCR beta CDR3 regions. Primed by the HTBI set, a first-round RT-PCR was run on the TCR CDR3. TCRdb re-derived calls from the multiplex PCR reads in MiXCR, one entry per CDR3 protein. The sample has 480,000 or so distinct CDR3 sequences, 46% seen once; the top ten hold about two fifths.

The specimen was peripheral blood or thyroid tissue (not recorded which). The chain combines TRBV7-2 with TRBJ2-6; 7 nucleotides align to TRBD1. The TCR was taken from an adult woman with Graves' disease, either hyperthyroidism or ophthalmopathy (not recorded which). CDR3 bases: TGTGCCAGCAAACAGGGGCGCTCTGGGGCCAACGTCCTGACTTTC. This encodes CASKQGRSGANVLTF.